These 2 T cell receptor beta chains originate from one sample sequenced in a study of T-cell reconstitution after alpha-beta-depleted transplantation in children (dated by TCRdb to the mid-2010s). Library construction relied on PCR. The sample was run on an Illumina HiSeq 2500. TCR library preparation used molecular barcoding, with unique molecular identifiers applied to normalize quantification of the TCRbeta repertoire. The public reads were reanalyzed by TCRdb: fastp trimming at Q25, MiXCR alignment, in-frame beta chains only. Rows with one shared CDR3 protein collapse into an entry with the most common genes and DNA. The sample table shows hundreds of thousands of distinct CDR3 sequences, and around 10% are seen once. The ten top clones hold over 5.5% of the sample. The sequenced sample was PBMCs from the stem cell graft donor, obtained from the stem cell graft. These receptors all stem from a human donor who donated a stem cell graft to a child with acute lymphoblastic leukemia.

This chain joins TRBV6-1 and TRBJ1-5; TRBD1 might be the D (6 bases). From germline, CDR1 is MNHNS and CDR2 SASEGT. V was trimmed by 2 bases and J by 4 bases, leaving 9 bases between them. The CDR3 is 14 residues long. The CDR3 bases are TGTGCCAGCAGTGAAAATACAGGGAATCAGCCCCAGCATTTT. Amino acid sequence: CASSENTGNQPQHF.

The CDR3: CASSLARGRTTDTQYF. In DNA form, the CDR3 reads TGTGCCAGCAGCTTAGCAAGGGGGAGAACCACAGATACGCAGTATTTT. V usage is TRBV7-2 and J usage is TRBJ2-3; D is perhaps TRBD1 (6 bases). The length of the CDR3 is 16 residues. Germline V CDR1 and CDR2: SGHTA, FQGNSA. V was clipped by 0 bases and J by 2 bases, with 12 bases between them.